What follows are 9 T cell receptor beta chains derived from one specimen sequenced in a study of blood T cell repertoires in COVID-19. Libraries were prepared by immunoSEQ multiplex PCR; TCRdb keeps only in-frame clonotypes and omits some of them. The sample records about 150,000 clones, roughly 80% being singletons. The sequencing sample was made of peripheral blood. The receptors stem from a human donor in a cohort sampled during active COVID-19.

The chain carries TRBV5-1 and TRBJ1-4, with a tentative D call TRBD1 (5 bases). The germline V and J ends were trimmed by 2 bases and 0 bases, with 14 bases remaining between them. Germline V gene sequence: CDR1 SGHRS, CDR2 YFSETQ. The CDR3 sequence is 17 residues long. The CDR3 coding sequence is TGCGCCAGCAGCTTTGTACCCTCAGGGACAACTAATGAAAAACTGTTTTTT. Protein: CASSFVPSGTTNEKLFF. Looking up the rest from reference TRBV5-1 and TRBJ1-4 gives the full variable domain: KAGVTQTPRYLIKTRGQQVTLSCSPISGHRSVSWYQQTPGQGLQFLFEYFSETQRNKGNFPGRFSGRQFSNSRSEMNVSTLELGDSALYLCASSFVPSGTTNEKLFFGSGTQLSVL.

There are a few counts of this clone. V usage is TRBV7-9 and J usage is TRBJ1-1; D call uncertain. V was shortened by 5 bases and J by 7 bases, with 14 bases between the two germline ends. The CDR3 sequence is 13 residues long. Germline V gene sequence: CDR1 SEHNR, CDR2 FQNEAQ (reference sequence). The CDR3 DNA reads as TGTGCCAGCAGCCCAGGAACGGCTTTTGAAGCTTTCTTT. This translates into CASSPGTAFEAFF.

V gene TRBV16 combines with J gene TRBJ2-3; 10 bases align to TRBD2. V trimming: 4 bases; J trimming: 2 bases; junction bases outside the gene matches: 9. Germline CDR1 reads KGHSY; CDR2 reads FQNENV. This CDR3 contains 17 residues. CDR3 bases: TGTGCCAGCAGCCCCTTAACTAGCGGGATGAACACAGATACGCAGTATTTT. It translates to CASSPLTSGMNTDTQYF.

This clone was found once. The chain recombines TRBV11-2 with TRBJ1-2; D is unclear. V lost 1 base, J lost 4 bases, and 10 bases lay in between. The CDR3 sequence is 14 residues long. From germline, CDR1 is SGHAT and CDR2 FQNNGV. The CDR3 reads CASSLAGEVYGYTF. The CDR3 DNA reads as TGTGCCAGCAGCTTAGCCGGGGAGGTCTATGGCTACACCTTC.

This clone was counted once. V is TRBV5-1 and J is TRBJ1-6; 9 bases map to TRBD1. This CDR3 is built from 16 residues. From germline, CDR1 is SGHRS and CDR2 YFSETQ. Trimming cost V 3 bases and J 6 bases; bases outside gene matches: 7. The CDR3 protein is CASSYQTGQGNSPLHF. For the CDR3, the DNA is TGCGCCAGCAGCTACCAAACGGGACAGGGTAATTCACCCCTCCACTTT.

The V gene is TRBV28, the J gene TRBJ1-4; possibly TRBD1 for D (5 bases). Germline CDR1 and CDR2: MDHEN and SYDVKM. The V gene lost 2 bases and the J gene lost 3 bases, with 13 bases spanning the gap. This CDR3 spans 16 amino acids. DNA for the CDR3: TGTGCCAGCAGTTTAGGGAGGGGCCCAGCTAATGAAAAACTGTTTTTT. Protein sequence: CASSLGRGPANEKLFF.

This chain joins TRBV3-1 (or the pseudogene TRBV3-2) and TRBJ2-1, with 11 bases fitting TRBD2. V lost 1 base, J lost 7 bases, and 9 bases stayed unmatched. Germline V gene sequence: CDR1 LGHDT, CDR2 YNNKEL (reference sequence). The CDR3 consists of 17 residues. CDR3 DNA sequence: TGTGCCAGCAGCCAAGCCAAACTAGCGGGAGTTAGGAATGAGCAGTTCTTC. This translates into CASSQAKLAGVRNEQFF.

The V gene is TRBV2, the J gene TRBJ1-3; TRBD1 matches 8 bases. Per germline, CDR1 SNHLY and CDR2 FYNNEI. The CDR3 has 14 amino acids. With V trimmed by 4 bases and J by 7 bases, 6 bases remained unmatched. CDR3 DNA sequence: TGTGCCAGCAGTGTGCGACAGGGGAGGAACACCATATATTTT. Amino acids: CASSVRQGRNTIYF.

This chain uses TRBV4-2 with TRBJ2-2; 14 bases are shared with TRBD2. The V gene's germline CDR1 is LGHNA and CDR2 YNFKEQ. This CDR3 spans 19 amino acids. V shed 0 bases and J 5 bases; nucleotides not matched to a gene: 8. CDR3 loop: CASSQERLAGGLNTGELFF. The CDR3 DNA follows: TGTGCCAGCAGCCAAGAAAGACTAGCGGGGGGGCTCAATACCGGGGAGCTGTTTTTT.